These 29 T cell receptor beta chains originate from one sample sequenced in a study of identical twins (TCRdb year 2016). Receptors were amplified or captured by 5' RACE. Reads for this sample came from an Illumina HiSeq 2000. TCRdb's own reprocessing of the public reads used fastp at Q25 and MiXCR and kept productive beta chains. All rows with the same CDR3 protein become a single entry with the most common DNA and genes. Recorded for this sample are about 690,000 distinct CDR3 sequences; 21% of them occurred a single time. The top ten hold more than 4% of the sample. These data are also associated with another study on T cells expressing NK-cell markers.

The specimen sequenced was PBMCs. The receptor set was obtained from a woman under 30 in good health.

V and J are TRBV20-1 and TRBJ2-1, with 11 bases fitting TRBD2. J was trimmed by 6 bases and V by 3 bases; bases with no gene match: 7. CDR1 DFQATT and CDR2 SNEGSKA come from the germline V gene (reference sequence). This CDR3 has 15 amino acids. The CDR3 DNA is TGCAGTGCTAGGGTACTAGCGGGAGTACCCAATGAGCAGTTCTTC. Residues: CSARVLAGVPNEQFF.

There are a few counts of this clonotype. The chain recombines TRBV20-1 with TRBJ2-5, with a possible D match to TRBD2 (5 bases). The V gene lost 3 bases and the J gene lost 7 bases, with 15 bases spanning the gap. From germline, CDR1 is DFQATT and CDR2 SNEGSKA (reference sequence). The CDR3 spans 13 residues. The CDR3 spells CSARGGRGGTQYF. For the CDR3, the DNA is TGCAGTGCTAGGGGTGGTCGCGGAGGGACCCAGTACTTC.

The V call is TRBV7-3, the J call TRBJ2-2; TRBD1 aligns across 7 bases. Germline CDR1 is SGHTA and CDR2 is FQGTGA. The CDR3 is 15 amino acids. Unmatched junction bases numbered 7, after V lost 5 bases and J lost 4 bases. CDR3 in amino acids: CASSKQGLSTGELFF. CDR3 sequence (DNA): TGTGCCAGCAGCAAACAGGGGCTGTCCACCGGGGAGCTGTTTTTT.

This rearrangement joins TRBV7-2 to TRBJ2-7; 10 bases align to TRBD2. Germline V CDR1 and CDR2: SGHTA, FQGNSA. V gave up 5 bases and J gave up 3 bases; unmatched junction bases: 4. The CDR3 has 14 residues. The CDR3 nucleotides are TGTGCCAGCAGCCACCAGCGGGAGGGCTACGAGCAGTACTTC. Protein sequence: CASSHQREGYEQYF.

The V call is TRBV20-1, the J call TRBJ2-7; 10 positions agree with TRBD2. This CDR3 has 14 amino acids. Per the germline V gene, CDR1 is DFQATT and CDR2 is SNEGSKA (reference sequence). Trimming cost V 5 bases and J 6 bases; bases outside gene matches: 10. CDR3 sequence reads: CSALSGRALGEQYF. The CDR3 region has the DNA TGCAGTGCTCTCAGCGGGAGGGCCCTCGGCGAGCAGTACTTC.

This clonotype was seen a few times. V usage is TRBV11-2 and J usage is TRBJ2-1; 9 positions match TRBD2. CDR1 is SGHAT and CDR2 is FQNNGV in the germline V gene. The V gene end was trimmed by 3 bases and the J gene end by 8 bases; junction bases not matched to a gene: 14. This CDR3 has 17 amino acids. Written as DNA, the CDR3 is TGTGCCAGCAGCTTCGAAATAGCGGGAGTGGAGTCGTATGAGCAGTTCTTC. Residues: CASSFEIAGVESYEQFF. The full variable domain, its missing parts supplied by reference TRBV11-2 and TRBJ2-1, is EAGVAQSPRYKIIEKRQSVAFWCNPISGHATLYWYQQILGQGPKLLIQFQNNGVVDDSQLPKDRFSAERLKGVDSTLKIQPAKLEDSAVYLCASSFEIAGVESYEQFFGPGTRLTVL.

In this sample, this clonotype turned up many times. This chain connects TRBV4-3 to TRBJ2-2; maybe TRBD1 (6 bases). The CDR3 extends over 15 amino acids. Germline V gene sequence: CDR1 LGHNA, CDR2 YSLEER. Trimming shortened V by 4 bases and J by 4 bases, and 13 bases separated the two germline ends. The CDR3, as DNA: TGCGCCAGCAGCCCGTGGGGGCCCGGCACCGGGGAGCTGTTTTTT. This gives the protein CASSPWGPGTGELFF.

This clonotype was found a few times. This CDR3 is CASSQEDEDNEQFF. The CDR3 DNA reads TGTGCCAGCAGCCAAGAGGATGAGGACAATGAGCAGTTCTTC. The chain couples TRBV3-1 to TRBJ2-1; no clear D. Between the trimmed V and J ends, which lost 0 bases and 5 bases, there was a span of 8 bases. CDR1 and CDR2 (germline): LGHDT, YNNKEL (reference sequence). The CDR3 is 14 residues long.

There are many counts of this clonotype. The J gene is TRBJ2-6, the V gene TRBV9; TRBD1 agrees at 11 bases. Germline assignment: CDR1 SGDLS and CDR2 YYNGEE. This CDR3 comprises 14 residues. Trimming at V came to 4 bases and at J to 13 bases, leaving 7 bases not matched to a gene. The CDR3 nucleotides read TGTGCCAGCAGCCTGACCGGGACAGGGGGTGTCCTGACTTTC. It encodes CASSLTGTGGVLTF.

This clonotype was counted a few times. The chain links TRBV6-2 or TRBV6-3 to TRBJ2-5; D gene ambiguous. The CDR3 consists of 16 residues. CDR1 MNHEY and CDR2 SVGEGT come from the germline V gene. Trimming cost V 2 bases and J 7 bases, with 20 bases left between them. The CDR3 region is CASSYPASATIGTQYF. CDR3 nucleotides: TGTGCCAGCAGTTACCCCGCCAGCGCCACAATTGGGACCCAGTACTTC.

The V and J genes are TRBV30 and TRBJ2-1; D perhaps matches TRBD2 (6 bases). The germline V gene encodes CDR1 GTSNPN and CDR2 SVGIG (reference sequence). Between the trimmed V and J ends, which lost 7 bases and 2 bases, there was a span of 12 bases. The CDR3 has 13 residues. The CDR3 bases are TGTGCCTCCTCGGGGGAGACCTACAATGAGCAGTTCTTC. Amino acid sequence: CASSGETYNEQFF.

The V and J genes are TRBV20-1 and TRBJ2-3, with 7 bases identical to TRBD1. This CDR3 region has 19 residues. The germline gives CDR1 DFQATT, CDR2 SNEGSKA (reference sequence). V lost 1 base, J lost 2 bases, and 18 bases stayed unmatched. The CDR3 protein is CSARVGPRDSWGFTDTQYF. The CDR3 DNA follows: TGCAGTGCTAGAGTCGGCCCCCGGGACAGTTGGGGATTCACAGATACGCAGTATTTT.

V and J are TRBV6-1 and TRBJ2-6; D perhaps matches TRBD1 (5 bases). Trimming removed 9 bases at V and 0 bases at J, with 12 bases between. This CDR3 region has 15 residues. Looked up from germline, CDR1 is MNHNS and CDR2 is SASEGT. The CDR3, as DNA: TGTGCCAGTGGGGCAGGAAGCTCTGGGGCCAACGTCCTGACTTTC. Translating gives CASGAGSSGANVLTF.

The chain joins TRBV5-5 to TRBJ2-7; D may be TRBD1 or TRBD2 (6 bases each). The CDR3 extends over 14 amino acids. Deletions cut 4 bases from V and 0 bases from J, with 11 bases between. Germline CDR1 is SGHKS and CDR2 is YYEKEE (reference sequence). CDR3 loop: CASSPGALSYEQYF. The CDR3 DNA follows: TGTGCCAGCAGCCCGGGGGCCCTCTCCTACGAGCAGTACTTC.

This clonotype has a handful of counts. The V gene is TRBV15, the J gene TRBJ2-3; D is perhaps TRBD1 or TRBD2 (6 bases each). The CDR3 spans 15 residues. V shed 1 base and J shed 0 bases, with 8 bases lying between them. Germline V gene lookup returns CDR1 LNHNV and CDR2 YYDKDF (reference sequence). CDR3 region: CATSRGGASTDTQYF. CDR3 DNA: TGTGCCACCAGCAGAGGGGGGGCCAGCACAGATACGCAGTATTTT.

The chain has TRBV27 and TRBJ2-7; tentative D call: TRBD1 (8 bases). CDR3 length: 13 amino acids. V shed 8 bases and J shed 5 bases, with 16 bases lying between them. From germline, CDR1 is MNHEY and CDR2 SMNVEV (reference sequence). This chain's CDR3 is CASRGRQGHEQYF. In DNA form, the CDR3 reads TGTGCCAGCCGCGGGAGACAGGGGCACGAGCAGTACTTC.

The chain has TRBV4-1 and TRBJ2-1; no clear D gene. The V gene lost 1 base and the J gene lost 8 bases, with 21 bases spanning the gap. Germline V gene lookup returns CDR1 MGHRA and CDR2 YSYEKL. CDR3 length equals 17 residues. CDR3 sequence reads: CASSQVVGGSPTDEQFF. For the CDR3, the DNA is TGCGCCAGCAGCCAAGTAGTGGGCGGTTCCCCAACGGATGAGCAGTTCTTC.

This chain connects TRBV6-1 to TRBJ2-1; 10 bases are shared with TRBD2. The CDR3 extends over 16 amino acids. CDR1 is MNHNS and CDR2 is SASEGT in the germline V gene. V lost 8 bases and J lost 0; bases outside the gene matches: 7. The CDR3 bases are TGTGCCAGCCGGGGGACTAGCGTTAGCTCCTACAATGAGCAGTTCTTC. Protein: CASRGTSVSSYNEQFF.

The chain carries TRBV6-2 or TRBV6-3 and TRBJ2-1, with D perhaps assigned TRBD1 or TRBD2 (5 bases each). Trimming left V 10 bases short and J 1 base short, with 17 bases between. CDR3 length: 15 residues. Germline CDR1 is MNHEY and CDR2 is SVGEGT. In nucleotides, the CDR3 is TGTGCCATCCAAAATGGGGGAATATCCTACAATGAGCAGTTCTTC. This codes for CAIQNGGISYNEQFF.

The chain has TRBV6-1 and TRBJ2-7, with a tentative D call TRBD2 (7 bases). Per germline, CDR1 MNHNS and CDR2 SASEGT. The germline V and J ends were trimmed by 4 bases and 6 bases, with 13 bases remaining between them. This CDR3 comprises 13 residues. The chain's CDR3 is CASSVDSGVEQYF. In DNA, the CDR3 is TGTGCCAGCAGTGTGGACAGCGGGGTCGAGCAGTACTTC.

The V and J genes are TRBV12-3 or TRBV12-4 and TRBJ1-2; D perhaps matches TRBD1 (6 bases). Trimming pared 5 bases from V and 10 bases from J, leaving 17 bases between. The CDR3 is 13 amino acids. The CDR3 DNA reads as TGTGCCAGCAGTCAAGGGGGTTTAGCTGACTACACCTTC. Protein: CASSQGGLADYTF.

This clonotype was seen more than once but under ten times. The J gene is TRBJ1-5, the V gene TRBV2; D gene ambiguous. The V gene lost 2 bases and the J gene lost 7 bases, with 12 bases spanning the gap. Germline V gene data show CDR1 as SNHLY and CDR2 as FYNNEI. CDR3 length: 14 amino acids. CDR3 nucleotide sequence: TGTGCCAGCAGTGAACGGGGTCATTACCAGCCCCAGCATTTT. Translated: CASSERGHYQPQHF.

This clonotype was detected a few times. The CDR3 sequence: CASSQGNLEKLFF. CDR3 coding DNA: TGTGCCAGCAGTCAGGGGAATCTGGAAAAACTGTTTTTT. The genes are TRBV12-3 or TRBV12-4 and TRBJ1-4; a weak D match, TRBD1 (6 bases). V was shortened by 5 bases and J by 8 bases, with 12 bases between the two germline ends. The CDR3 runs to 13 residues.

As regards this clonotype: A clone one base away is much larger, so this may be a read error. This chain uses TRBV29-1 with TRBJ2-7; D uncertain. Germline assignment: CDR1 SQVTM and CDR2 ANQGSEA. This CDR3 region has 13 residues. The CDR3 loop is CCVDEYPGLEQYF. The CDR3 coding sequence is TGCTGCGTTGACGAGTATCCGGGCCTCGAGCAGTACTTC.

This clonotype was found a few times. The rearrangement links TRBV7-2 to TRBJ2-1; TRBD2 matches 10 bases. This CDR3 region has 16 residues. Germline-derived CDR1 and CDR2 are SGHTA and FQGNSA. V gave up 5 bases and J gave up 0 bases; unmatched junction bases: 4. As DNA, the CDR3 is TGTGCCAGCAGCACCGGACTAGCGGCCTCCTACAATGAGCAGTTCTTC. Amino acids: CASSTGLAASYNEQFF.

This clonotype occurred many times. The chain has TRBV5-1 and TRBJ2-7, with TRBD1 matching over 7 bases. The V and J ends lost 0 bases and 5 bases, in that order; junction bases with no gene match: 11. There are 16 residues in the CDR3. Germline lookup yields CDR1 SGHRS and CDR2 YFSETQ. The CDR3 region has the DNA TGCGCCAGCAGCTTGGAGAGAGGGGGCGCATCCCACGAGCAGTACTTC. Its protein is CASSLERGGASHEQYF. Using reference TRBV5-1 and TRBJ2-7 for the parts outside the CDR3, the full variable domain is KAGVTQTPRYLIKTRGQQVTLSCSPISGHRSVSWYQQTPGQGLQFLFEYFSETQRNKGNFPGRFSGRQFSNSRSEMNVSTLELGDSALYLCASSLERGGASHEQYFGPGTRLTVT.

The chain employs TRBV7-9 and TRBJ2-1, with D tentatively TRBD1 (6 bases). Trimming took off 2 bases at V and 10 bases at J, with 18 bases between the two ends. The CDR3 runs to 15 residues. CDR1 SEHNR and CDR2 FQNEAQ come from the germline V gene (reference sequence). The CDR3 nucleotides read TGTGCCAGCAGCTTACTCTCCAGGGGCCCATCGGAGCAGTTCTTC. It yields the protein CASSLLSRGPSEQFF.

The V call is TRBV5-1, the J call TRBJ2-7; D uncertain. Germline V gene data show CDR1 as SGHRS and CDR2 as YFSETQ. V dropped 7 bases and J dropped 5 bases, with 13 bases sitting between them. The length of the CDR3 is 12 residues. The CDR3 loop reads CASPATPHEQYF. CDR3 DNA sequence: TGCGCCAGCCCTGCAACACCCCACGAGCAGTACTTC.

This clonotype has a handful of counts. The chain combines TRBV27 with TRBJ1-6; perhaps TRBD1 as D (5 bases). V was clipped by 7 bases and J by 7 bases, with 17 bases between them. The CDR3 is 15 amino acids. CDR1 and CDR2 (germline): MNHEY, SMNVEV (reference sequence). CDR3 nucleotides: TGTGCCAGCAACCAGGGTGTTGGTAGAAATTCACCCCTCCACTTT. Translation: CASNQGVGRNSPLHF.